A selection of T cell receptor beta chains follows, all from one sample in a study of tumor and adjacent non-tumor tissue in lung cancer. TCRdb re-derived calls from the multiplex PCR reads in MiXCR, one entry per CDR3 protein. The table shows 75,000 to 95,000 distinct CDR3 sequences, with around 71% occurring only once. Input material: lung tumor tissue. The source of these receptors is a man aged 60-69 years with non-small cell lung cancer. Both conserved end residues are part of each CDR3. D genes are given only for firm matches. The size field is filled for only some rows; it gives once, few, many or a size class.

cdr3_nt: TGTGCCAGCAGCTTCGGACATGGAGGAGAAAAACTGTTTTTT
cdr3_aa: CASSFGHGGEKLFF
v_call: TRBV7-9
j_call: TRBJ1-4
clone_size: NA
d_call: NA

cdr3_nt: TGTGCCAGCAAAACCCCCTTTGATTCGGGAGGGAGCGAGCAGTACTTC
cdr3_aa: CASKTPFDSGGSEQYF
v_call: TRBV6-5
j_call: TRBJ2-7
clone_size: NA
d_call: TRBD2

cdr3_nt: TGTGCCAGTTGGAGGGAGAAGAACACTGAAGCTTTCTTT
cdr3_aa: CASWREKNTEAFF
v_call: TRBV5-6
j_call: TRBJ1-1
clone_size: many
d_call: NA

cdr3_nt: TGTGCCAGCAGTTCAGAACCCGGGATGGTGTCAGCTCAATACTTC
cdr3_aa: CASSSEPGMVSAQYF
v_call: TRBV6-5
j_call: TRBJ2-5
clone_size: NA
d_call: NA

cdr3_nt: TGCGCCAGCAGCCAAAAGTTATCTGGAAACACTATATATTTT
cdr3_aa: CASSQKLSGNTIYF
v_call: TRBV4-3
j_call: TRBJ1-3
clone_size: NA
d_call: NA

cdr3_nt: TGTGTCAGAAGTTTTACAGGGGGAACCTACGAGCAGTACTTC
cdr3_aa: CVRSFTGGTYEQYF
v_call: TRBV5-6
j_call: TRBJ2-7
clone_size: NA
d_call: TRBD1

cdr3_nt: TGTGCCAGCAAGAGGCGTGGGGCTGAAGCTTTCTTT
cdr3_aa: CASKRRGAEAFF
v_call: TRBV6-5
j_call: TRBJ1-1
clone_size: NA
d_call: NA

cdr3_nt: TGCAGTGCTACCAGTTTTACCGGGAGCTCCTACGAGCAGTACTTC
cdr3_aa: CSATSFTGSSYEQYF
v_call: TRBV20-1
j_call: TRBJ2-7
clone_size: many
d_call: NA

cdr3_nt: TGTGTCAGCAACCCCCTAGGAGGACAAGGGTTGGTTAGCAATCAGCCCCAGCATTTT
cdr3_aa: CVSNPLGGQGLVSNQPQHF
v_call: TRBV6-1
j_call: TRBJ1-5
clone_size: NA
d_call: NA

cdr3_nt: TGTGCCAGCAGCGCCTTGGGGGGCGGGAAAAACAACGAGCAGTTATTC
cdr3_aa: CASSALGGGKNNEQLF
v_call: TRBV7-9
j_call: TRBJ2-1
clone_size: NA
d_call: NA

cdr3_nt: TGTGCCAGCAGAGCCGGGACAGGGGCAGATACGCAGTATTTT
cdr3_aa: CASRAGTGADTQYF
v_call: TRBV2
j_call: TRBJ2-3
clone_size: many
d_call: TRBD1

cdr3_nt: TGCAGTGCTAGACAAAATTGGGATGAGCAGTTCTTC
cdr3_aa: CSARQNWDEQFF
v_call: TRBV20-1
j_call: TRBJ2-1
clone_size: many
d_call: NA

cdr3_nt: TGTGCCAGCAGCTTATTCAGGGGCAGCGCAGTTAACACTGAAACTTTCTTT
cdr3_aa: CASSLFRGSAVNTETFF
v_call: TRBV11-1
j_call: TRBJ1-1
clone_size: NA
d_call: NA

cdr3_nt: NA
cdr3_aa: CSALDKAGEKLFF
v_call: TRBV20-1
j_call: TRBJ1-4
clone_size: NA
d_call: NA

cdr3_nt: TGTGCCAGCCGGTTGACTAGCGGGAGAGAAGAGACCCAGTACTTC
cdr3_aa: CASRLTSGREETQYF
v_call: TRBV28
j_call: TRBJ2-5
clone_size: many
d_call: TRBD2

cdr3_nt: TGTGCCAGCAGCTTTGGCTCGCGGATCCAAGAGACCCAGTACTTC
cdr3_aa: CASSFGSRIQETQYF
v_call: TRBV11-1
j_call: TRBJ2-5
clone_size: medium-sized
d_call: NA

cdr3_nt: TGTGTCTGGAGCCCGACCCTCGACTACGAAAAATACAATGAGCAGTTCTTC
cdr3_aa: CVWSPTLDYEKYNEQFF
v_call: TRBV30
j_call: TRBJ2-1
clone_size: NA
d_call: NA

cdr3_nt: TGCTCCAGCAACCATGCACAGGGTGTTCAGCCCCAGCATTTT
cdr3_aa: CSSNHAQGVQPQHF
v_call: TRBV4-1
j_call: TRBJ1-5
clone_size: NA
d_call: NA

cdr3_nt: TGTGCCACCAGCACGGCTAGACAGGGGTCTTGGGACGAGCAGTTCTTC
cdr3_aa: CATSTARQGSWDEQFF
v_call: TRBV15
j_call: TRBJ2-1
clone_size: few
d_call: TRBD1

cdr3_nt: TGTGCCAGCAGTGGCCTAGCCAAAAAGATTCAGCACTTC
cdr3_aa: CASSGLAKKIQHF
v_call: TRBV12-3/TRBV12-4
j_call: TRBJ2-4
clone_size: once
d_call: NA

cdr3_nt: TGCATTGCTAGAGATGCGCCAGGCGGTTCACCCCTCCACTTT
cdr3_aa: CIARDAPGGSPLHF
v_call: TRBV20-1
j_call: TRBJ1-6
clone_size: NA
d_call: NA

cdr3_nt: TGTGCCAGCAGCACTCGACACAGCTACGAGCAGTACTTC
cdr3_aa: CASSTRHSYEQYF
v_call: TRBV5-5
j_call: TRBJ2-7
clone_size: NA
d_call: NA

cdr3_nt: TGTGCCAGCAGCCCAACAGGGACTGAAGCTTTCTTT
cdr3_aa: CASSPTGTEAFF
v_call: TRBV5-5
j_call: TRBJ1-1
clone_size: many
d_call: NA

cdr3_nt: TGTGCCAGCAGTTACGACAGGGACGAGACCCAGTACTTC
cdr3_aa: CASSYDRDETQYF
v_call: TRBV6-6
j_call: TRBJ2-5
clone_size: many
d_call: TRBD1

cdr3_nt: TGCGCCAGCAGTTTGGTCGCGGGAGTGGAGACCCAGTACTTC
cdr3_aa: CASSLVAGVETQYF
v_call: TRBV5-1
j_call: TRBJ2-5
clone_size: NA
d_call: TRBD2

cdr3_nt: TGTGCCAGCAGTCAAGGGTCCCCCGGGATAAACCCCTCTGGGGCCAACGTCCTGGCCTTC
cdr3_aa: CASSQGSPGINPSGANVLAF
v_call: TRBV4-2
j_call: TRBJ2-6
clone_size: NA
d_call: NA

cdr3_nt: TGTGCCAGCAGTAAAAAGGGAGGGGGCCGGATAGGCCTCGGCAATGGCAATCAGCCCCAGCATTTT
cdr3_aa: CASSKKGGGRIGLGNGNQPQHF
v_call: TRBV6-1
j_call: TRBJ1-5
clone_size: NA
d_call: TRBD1

cdr3_nt: TGTGCCAGCAGCCAAAGAACGTCCCAGTACTTC
cdr3_aa: CASSQRTSQYF
v_call: TRBV28
j_call: TRBJ2-5
clone_size: NA
d_call: NA